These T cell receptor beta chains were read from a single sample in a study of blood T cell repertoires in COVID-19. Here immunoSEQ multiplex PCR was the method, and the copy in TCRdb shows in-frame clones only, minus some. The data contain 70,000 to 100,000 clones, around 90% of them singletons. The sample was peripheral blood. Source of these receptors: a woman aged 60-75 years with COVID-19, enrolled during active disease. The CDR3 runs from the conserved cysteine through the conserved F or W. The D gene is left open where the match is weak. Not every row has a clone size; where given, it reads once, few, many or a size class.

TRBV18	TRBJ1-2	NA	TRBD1	TGTGCCAGCTCACAGAACAGGGGACAGGCCTATGGCTACACCTTC	CASSQNRGQAYGYTF
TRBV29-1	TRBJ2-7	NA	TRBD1	TGCAGCGTTGTGGACAGGGGCTACGAGCAGTACTTC	CSVVDRGYEQYF
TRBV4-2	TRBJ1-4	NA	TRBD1	TGTGCCAGCAGCCAAGGGGGACAGGGCGATAATGAAAAACTGTTTTTT	CASSQGGQGDNEKLFF
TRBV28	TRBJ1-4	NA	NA	TGTGCCAGCAGCTTGGGGGGGGCGGAAAAACTGTTTTTT	CASSLGGAEKLFF
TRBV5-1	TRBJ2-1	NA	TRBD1	TGCGCCAGCAGTAGGACAGGAACCTACAATGAGCAGTTCTTC	CASSRTGTYNEQFF
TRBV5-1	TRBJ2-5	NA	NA	TGCGCCAGCAGCTTGGTAGGACCAGGGAGGTCGGAGACCCAGTACTTC	CASSLVGPGRSETQYF
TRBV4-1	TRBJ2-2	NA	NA	TGCGCCAGCAGCCTGCCGGACGACAGTTTTCACGGGGAGCTGTTTTTT	CASSLPDDSFHGELFF
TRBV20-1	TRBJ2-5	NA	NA	TGCAGTGCTTTACACGAAACCCAGTACTTC	CSALHETQYF
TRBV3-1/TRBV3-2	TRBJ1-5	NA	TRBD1	TGTGCCAGCAGCCGAGGACAGGGGGCCAACCAGCCCCAGCATTTT	CASSRGQGANQPQHF
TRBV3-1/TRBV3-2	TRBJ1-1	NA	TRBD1	TGTGCCAGCAGCCTCACAGGGGGAACTGAAGCTTTCTTT	CASSLTGGTEAFF
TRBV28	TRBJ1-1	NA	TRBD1	TGTGCCAGCAGTTTAGGGACAGCAATGAACACTGAAGCTTTCTTT	CASSLGTAMNTEAFF
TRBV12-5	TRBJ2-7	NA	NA	TGTGCTAGTGGTTCTAGCCTTGCTTGGGAGCAGTACTTC	CASGSSLAWEQYF
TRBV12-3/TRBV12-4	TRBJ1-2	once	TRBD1	TGTGCCAGCGGACAGACAGGGCGCTATGGCTACACCTTC	CASGQTGRYGYTF
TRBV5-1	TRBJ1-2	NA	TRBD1	TGCGCCAGCAGCTTAGGGACAGGGGGAATTAACTATGGCTACACCTTC	CASSLGTGGINYGYTF
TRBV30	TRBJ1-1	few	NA	TGTGCCGCCCCCCACGGGGTAAGTCGCACTGAAGCTTTCTTT	CAAPHGVSRTEAFF
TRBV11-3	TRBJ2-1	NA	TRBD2	TGTGCCAGCAGCTTAGCGGGGGGAATTTACAATGAGCAGTTCTTC	CASSLAGGIYNEQFF
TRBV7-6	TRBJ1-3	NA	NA	TGTGCCAGCAGTGATTATGGGGCCCGCTCTGGAAACACCATATATTTT	CASSDYGARSGNTIYF
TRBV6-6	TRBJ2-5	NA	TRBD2	TGTGCCAGCAGTCGACTAGCGGGGGCCCTCCAAGAGACCCAGTACTTC	CASSRLAGALQETQYF
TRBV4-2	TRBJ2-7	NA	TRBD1	TGTGCCAGCAGCCAAGAACGGGACAGGGGGCTTATCGAGCAGTACTTC	CASSQERDRGLIEQYF
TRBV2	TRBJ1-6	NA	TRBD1	TGTGCCAGCTATTGGGACAGCTCTTCACCCCTCCACTTT	CASYWDSSSPLHF
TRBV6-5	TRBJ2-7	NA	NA	TGTGCCAGCAGTTACTCAGACGGACTCCGGTACTTC	CASSYSDGLRYF
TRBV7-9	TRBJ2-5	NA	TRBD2	TGTGCCAGCAGCTCCGACTTAGGCGGCGGGGGGTCTCACCAAGAGACCCAGTACTTC	CASSSDLGGGGSHQETQYF